The rows below give T cell receptor beta chains drawn from one sample of a study of T-cell reconstitution after alpha-beta-depleted transplantation in children. TCRdb re-called the PCR reads through MiXCR, storing one row per CDR3 protein. The top ten clones hold 0.85% to 1.3% of a sample with about 640,000 distinct CDR3 sequences, roughly 15% of them seen once. Sample: PBMCs from the stem cell graft donor, taken from the stem cell graft. The receptors stem from a human donor who donated a stem cell graft to a child with acute myeloid leukemia. The CDR3 runs from the conserved cysteine through the conserved F or W. A D gene is named only where the DNA matches it firmly. Size is stated for part of the rows, as once, few or many counts, or as a class when the clone is expanded.

d_call j_call v_call clone_size cdr3_nt cdr3_aa
. TRBJ1-1 TRBV18 . TGTGCCAGCTCCTTGACGGAGGAGAACACTGAAGCTTTCTTT CASSLTEENTEAFF
. TRBJ2-7 TRBV20-1 few TGCAGTGCCACCGACAACGGGGGAGCCTACGAGCAGTACTTC CSATDNGGAYEQYF
. TRBJ1-2 TRBV20-1 many TGCAGTGCTACCCTGGACAGTCCCTCACGGGGCTACACCTTC CSATLDSPSRGYTF
. TRBJ1-6 TRBV12-3/TRBV12-4 . TGTGCCAGCACTCCCGGAGGGACGGGGTATTCACCCCTCCACTTT CASTPGGTGYSPLHF
TRBD1 TRBJ1-2 TRBV20-1 many TGCAGTGCTGTTGAAGGGGGCGGCTACACCTTC CSAVEGGGYTF
. TRBJ2-5 TRBV29-1 . TGCAGCGTTGCTTTGGGCCTGGAGACCCAGTACTTC CSVALGLETQYF
. TRBJ1-1 TRBV3-1 . TGTGCCAGCAGCCCAGAGGGGCTCATTTCGAACACTGAAGCTTTCTTT CASSPEGLISNTEAFF
. TRBJ1-2 TRBV7-2 many TGTGCCAGCAGCTTAATAGGGGAGGATGGCTACACCTTC CASSLIGEDGYTF
TRBD1 TRBJ1-6 TRBV6-1 . TGTGCCAGCAGTGTAAGGACAGGCAGAAATTCACCCCTCCACTTT CASSVRTGRNSPLHF
. TRBJ2-5 TRBV7-9 . TGTGCCAGCAGCCCAGAGGGCCAGACCCAGTACTTC CASSPEGQTQYF
TRBD2 TRBJ2-5 TRBV27 . TGTGCCAGCAGTTCCCGACTAGCGGGGCGGAGGACCCAGTACTTC CASSSRLAGRRTQYF
. TRBJ2-3 TRBV7-2 . TGTGCCAGCAGCTTGATTAACAGCCTCACAGATACGCAGTATTTT CASSLINSLTDTQYF
TRBD1 TRBJ2-2 TRBV24-1 . TGTGCCACGAACGGACAGGAGCGCACCGGGGAGCTGTTTTTT CATNGQERTGELFF
. TRBJ2-2 TRBV7-2 . TGTGCCAGCAGCTGGGCGGGGTCCCGGGAGCTGTTTTTT CASSWAGSRELFF
TRBD1 TRBJ1-5 TRBV20-1 . TGCTGTGCTCTCCCGGACGACAGGGGGTCTCTTAATCAGCCCCAGCATTTT CCALPDDRGSLNQPQHF
. TRBJ2-1 TRBV7-9 few TGTGCCAGCAGCTTAGGGGGCAGCCTCAATGAGCAGTTCTTC CASSLGGSLNEQFF
TRBD1 TRBJ2-7 TRBV20-1 few TGCAGTGCTAGTGGGTGGGACGGACAGGGCCGGAGCGAGCAGTACTTC CSASGWDGQGRSEQYF
. TRBJ2-3 TRBV7-2 . TGTGCCAGCAGCTCCGGACTATCCCGAGATACGCAGTATTTT CASSSGLSRDTQYF
. TRBJ2-3 TRBV20-1 many TGCAGTGCCGCACGGGGGGCCTCCACAGATACGCAGTATTTT CSAARGASTDTQYF
TRBD2 TRBJ2-5 TRBV12-3/TRBV12-4 . TGTGCCAGCAGTTTGAGCGGGGGGGGCGAAAAGACCCAGTACTTC CASSLSGGGEKTQYF
. TRBJ1-1 TRBV20-1 many TGCAGTGCTAGAGATCCCTCAGGAAGGGGTGGCACTGAAGCTTTCTTT CSARDPSGRGGTEAFF
. TRBJ2-5 TRBV20-1 many TGCAGTGCTAGAGGCGGGCCTCAAGAGACCCAGTACTTC CSARGGPQETQYF
. TRBJ2-1 TRBV4-2 few TGTGCCAGCAGCCAAGGACCGAATAATGAGCAGTTCTTC CASSQGPNNEQFF
. TRBJ1-2 TRBV20-1 many TGCAGTGCCCCCGACGAGGGCCACTATGGCTACACCTTC CSAPDEGHYGYTF
. TRBJ2-1 TRBV20-1 . TGCAGTGCTAGAGGGAATAGAGGGTCCTACAATGAGCAGTTCTTC CSARGNRGSYNEQFF
TRBD2 TRBJ2-1 TRBV12-3/TRBV12-4 many TGTGCCTCCTGGCGGGGGGCAGGGAATGAGCAGTTCTTC CASWRGAGNEQFF
TRBD2 TRBJ2-2 TRBV12-3/TRBV12-4 few TGTGCCAGCAACATCCATCCTTCGGGTAGCGGGGGAAGGAACACCGGGGAGCTGTTTTTT CASNIHPSGSGGRNTGELFF
. TRBJ2-1 TRBV7-2 many TGTGCCAGCAGGGGAGACAACTACAATGAGCAGTTCTTC CASRGDNYNEQFF
TRBD1 TRBJ2-4 TRBV6-5 many TGTGCCAGCAGGTTAGGGGGCCTAGCCAAAAACATTCAGTACTTC CASRLGGLAKNIQYF
TRBD1 TRBJ1-1 TRBV7-9 . TGTGCCAGCAGCGGACAGGGGGTGGGGAACACTGAAGCTTTCTTT CASSGQGVGNTEAFF
. TRBJ2-5 TRBV18 many TGTGCCAGCTCACCAGACAGCAAAGAGACCCAGTACTTC CASSPDSKETQYF